What follows describes a single T cell receptor (beta chain). These data originate in a study of blood T cell repertoires in COVID-19. Study-level background: Material from acute and convalescent COVID-19 was sourced from the United States, Italy and Spain.

Study processing details: Amplification of reference gene primers provided the estimated nucleated cell counts. Repertoires were generated with immunoSEQ multiplex PCR, while TCRdb's copy carries only in-frame clones and drops some. V, J and clone size are those of that table, while D and trimming were read from the DNA. The repertoire holds 100,000 to 120,000 clones, 76% seen once, with around 3.5% in the top ten. What was sequenced was peripheral blood. The clonotype was recovered from a woman of 80 years or more with acute or convalescent COVID-19.

The CDR3 reads CASSLGSSRGLYNEQFF. In DNA, the CDR3 is TGTGCCAGCAGCCTCGGGTCATCGCGGGGGTTGTACAATGAGCAGTTCTTC. J is TRBJ2-1 and V is TRBV3-1 (or the pseudogene TRBV3-2); the match to TRBD2 covers 7 bases. Germline V gives CDR1 LGHDT, CDR2 YNNKEL (reference sequence). This CDR3 has 17 amino acids. Trimming took 4 bases from V and 4 from J; bases not matched to a gene: 13.